The 23 T cell receptor beta chains below come from one sample, sequenced in a study of cytomegalovirus exposure and HLA in healthy donors (dated by TCRdb to about 2017). The protocol used for the library was the immunoSEQ multiplex PCR assay. A mixture of 60 forward primers for TCR Vbeta segments and 13 reverse primers for TCR Jbeta segments was used in the multiplex PCR. TCRdb mirrors the immuneACCESS table, restricted to in-frame sequences. Some clones are absent from its copies; in checked studies, under half trace to an unresolved V gene, and the reason for the others is unknown. Across this sample there are around 120,000 clones, with about 86% seen only once. The top ten clonotypes cover about 0.74% of the sample. Material for sequencing was PBMCs. All receptors come from a young man in good health and CMV-seronegative.

The chain employs TRBV7-9 and TRBJ2-2, with a weak D call TRBD1 (5 bases). Germline V gene sequence: CDR1 SEHNR, CDR2 FQNEAQ (reference sequence). The CDR3 is made up of 15 amino acids. V was trimmed by 5 bases and J by 7 bases, leaving 17 bases between them. Written as DNA, the CDR3 is TGTGCCAGCAGCCCCGGATCCCAGGGTGACGGGGAGCTGTTTTTT. This translates into CASSPGSQGDGELFF.

This clone was detected once. The chain carries TRBV7-2 and TRBJ2-5; 8 bases fit TRBD1. V lost 1 base to trimming and J lost 11 bases; unmatched junction nucleotides: 9. This CDR3 is built from 14 residues. The germline CDR1 and CDR2 sequences are SGHTA and FQGNSA. CDR3 in DNA: TGTGCCAGCAGCTTAGTCCGGGACAGGCCAGTTCAGTACTTC. This sequence encodes CASSLVRDRPVQYF.

The V and J genes are TRBV4-2 and TRBJ2-2, with D maybe TRBD2 (5 bases). V lost 0 bases and J lost 9, with 11 bases in between. The CDR3 is made up of 14 amino acids. CDR1 is LGHNA, CDR2 YNFKEQ, per germline. The CDR3 coding sequence is TGTGCCAGCAGCCAAGAATTGAGGGTACGGGAGCTGTTTTTT. The encoded protein is CASSQELRVRELFF.

The chain recombines TRBV12-5 with TRBJ2-3; 10 nucleotides align to TRBD2. The CDR3 is 16 residues long. Germline CDR1 is LGHNT and CDR2 is FRNRAP. V was clipped by 2 bases and J by 4 bases; unmatched bases: 6. The CDR3 bases are TGTGCTAGTGGTTTGATTCTAGCGGGGGTTTCAGATACGCAGTATTTT. It yields the protein CASGLILAGVSDTQYF.

The genes are TRBV18 and TRBJ1-4, with 8 bases that match TRBD1. V lost 3 bases and J lost 3; bases outside the gene matches: 6. There are 16 residues in the CDR3. In germline, CDR1 is KGHSH, CDR2 LQKENI. The CDR3 bases are TGTGCCAGCTCACCTAAGAGACAGGGGCCTAATGAAAAACTGTTTTTT. Translation gives CASSPKRQGPNEKLFF.

The chain uses TRBV9 and TRBJ1-6; 10 bases are a match to TRBD1. The J segment lost 8 bases and the V segment lost 4 bases, leaving 6 bases of the junction unmatched. The CDR3 is 15 residues long. In germline, CDR1 is SGDLS, CDR2 YYNGEE. CDR3 sequence (DNA): TGTGCCAGCAGCCCTCGACAGGGGGCTTATTCACCCCTCCACTTT. Its translation is CASSPRQGAYSPLHF.

This chain joins TRBV15 and TRBJ1-2, with 9 bases aligning to TRBD1. The CDR3 length is 15 residues. CDR1 and CDR2 (germline): LNHNV, YYDKDF (reference sequence). Trimming cost V 0 bases and J 7 bases; bases outside gene matches: 6. As DNA, the CDR3 is TGTGCCACCAGCAGAGATCACGGACAGGGGCTTGGCTACACCTTC. It is translated as CATSRDHGQGLGYTF.

The V call is TRBV10-3, the J call TRBJ1-5; 7 bases map to TRBD1. Trimming at V came to 6 bases and at J to 1 base, leaving 6 bases not matched to a gene. Germline CDR1 reads ENHRY; CDR2 reads SYGVKD. This CDR3 is 15 amino acids long. DNA of the CDR3: TGTGCCATCAGCTCCGGGACAGAAAGCAATCAGCCCCAGCATTTT. It translates to CAISSGTESNQPQHF.

This chain links TRBV5-1 with TRBJ1-4; 12 bases align to TRBD1. The CDR3 loop spans 17 amino acids. The ends lost 4 bases at V and 6 bases at J; junction bases unmatched: 10. Germline loops: CDR1 SGHRS, CDR2 YFSETQ. In DNA form, the CDR3 reads TGCGCCAGCAGCCCTTGGGGACAGGGGGCGCCGGATGAAAAACTGTTTTTT. It yields the protein CASSPWGQGAPDEKLFF. Supplemented by reference TRBV5-1 and TRBJ1-4, the full variable domain reads KAGVTQTPRYLIKTRGQQVTLSCSPISGHRSVSWYQQTPGQGLQFLFEYFSETQRNKGNFPGRFSGRQFSNSRSEMNVSTLELGDSALYLCASSPWGQGAPDEKLFFGSGTQLSVL.

This clone was detected once. The chain links TRBV10-1 to TRBJ2-5; 8 bases match TRBD1. CDR1 and CDR2 from the germline V gene are WNHNN and SYGVQD (reference sequence). The CDR3 totals 16 residues. Trimming at V came to 0 bases and at J to 2 bases, leaving 5 bases not matched to a gene. The CDR3 DNA follows: TGCGCCAGCAGTGAGTCATGGACAGGGTCTCAAGAGACCCAGTACTTC. The encoded protein is CASSESWTGSQETQYF.

The rearrangement uses TRBV25-1 and TRBJ2-3; 7 bases align to TRBD1. This CDR3 is built from 15 residues. Unmatched junction bases numbered 13, after V lost 8 bases and J lost 5 bases. Per germline, CDR1 MGHDK and CDR2 SYGVNS. CDR3 sequence (DNA): TGTGCCAGCCAATCCGACAGGGATCCCAGAGATACGCAGTATTTT. Its translation is CASQSDRDPRDTQYF.

The J gene is TRBJ2-7, the V gene TRBV7-9, with a tentative D call TRBD1 (6 bases). Germline CDR1 is SEHNR and CDR2 is FQNEAQ (reference sequence). With 5 bases removed from V and 3 bases from J, the gap between germline ends came to 14 bases. This CDR3 has 14 amino acids. The CDR3 spells CASSHRTADYEQYF. CDR3 sequence (DNA): TGTGCCAGCAGCCACAGGACAGCGGACTACGAGCAGTACTTC. The complete variable domain, with remaining parts taken from reference TRBV7-9 and TRBJ2-7, reads DTGVSQNPRHKITKRGQNVTFRCDPISEHNRLYWYRQTLGQGPEFLTYFQNEAQLEKSRLLSDRFSAERPKGSFSTLEIQRTEQGDSAMYLCASSHRTADYEQYFGPGTRLTVT.

The CDR3 DNA sequence: TGTGCCAGCAGTTTGGGGGGACAGGGAGGTCAGCCCCAGCATTTT. Amino acids: CASSLGGQGGQPQHF. The chain uses TRBV28 and TRBJ1-5; TRBD1 matches 9 bases. Germline loops: CDR1 MDHEN, CDR2 SYDVKM. V shed 3 bases, J shed 6 bases, and the junction held 6 bases outside the gene matches. The CDR3 contains 15 residues.

The rearrangement joins TRBV28 to TRBJ2-3; 9 positions match TRBD2. With V trimmed by 3 bases and J by 2 bases, 3 bases remained unmatched. Germline values: CDR1 MDHEN, CDR2 SYDVKM. This CDR3 is built from 15 residues. The CDR3 DNA follows: TGTGCCAGCAGTTTCGCGGGGGGGGACACAGATACGCAGTATTTT. Translating gives CASSFAGGDTDTQYF.

The chain carries TRBV11-2 and TRBJ2-7; possibly TRBD2 for D (5 bases). Deletions cut 6 bases from V and 0 bases from J, with 6 bases between. Germline V CDR1 and CDR2: SGHAT, FQNNGV. This CDR3 has 12 amino acids. CDR3 residues: CASRGSSYEQYF. CDR3 DNA: TGTGCCAGCAGGGGGAGCTCCTACGAGCAGTACTTC. Full variable domain (missing parts from reference TRBV11-2 and TRBJ2-7): EAGVAQSPRYKIIEKRQSVAFWCNPISGHATLYWYQQILGQGPKLLIQFQNNGVVDDSQLPKDRFSAERLKGVDSTLKIQPAKLEDSAVYLCASRGSSYEQYFGPGTRLTVT.

The CDR3 coding sequence is TGTGCCAGCAGCTCAGAGACAGGGTTCAGAAACACCATATATTTT. Its translation is CASSSETGFRNTIYF. J is TRBJ1-3 and V is TRBV7-2; 7 nucleotides match TRBD1. Germline CDR1 is SGHTA and CDR2 is FQGNSA. This CDR3 spans 15 amino acids. J lost 5 bases, V lost 4 bases, and 8 bases had no gene match. Complete variable domain (other parts from reference TRBV7-2 and TRBJ1-3): GAGVSQSPSNKVTEKGKDVELRCDPISGHTALYWYRQSLGQGLEFLIYFQGNSAPDKSGLPSDRFSAERTGGSVSTLTIQRTQQEDSAVYLCASSSETGFRNTIYFGEGSWLTVV.

The chain joins TRBV5-1 to TRBJ2-7; 7 positions agree with TRBD1. Germline CDR1 and CDR2: SGHRS and YFSETQ. V shed 7 bases, J shed 4 bases, and the junction held 2 bases outside the gene matches. The CDR3 has 11 amino acids. CDR3 sequence (DNA): TGCGCCAGCCGACAGGGTTACGAGCAGTACTTC. It specifies CASRQGYEQYF. Based on the CDR3 plus reference TRBV5-1 and TRBJ2-7, the full variable domain is KAGVTQTPRYLIKTRGQQVTLSCSPISGHRSVSWYQQTPGQGLQFLFEYFSETQRNKGNFPGRFSGRQFSNSRSEMNVSTLELGDSALYLCASRQGYEQYFGPGTRLTVT.

The rearrangement joins TRBV4-3 to TRBJ1-6; 7 bases match TRBD1. CDR1 and CDR2 from the germline V gene are LGHNA and YSLEER. This CDR3 is built from 16 residues. The V and J ends lost 3 bases and 10 bases, in that order; junction bases with no gene match: 12. Written as DNA, the CDR3 is TGCGCCAGCAGCCAGACAGGGAGTCGAGGAGAGTCACCCCTCCACTTT. It is translated as CASSQTGSRGESPLHF.

The J gene is TRBJ1-1, the V gene TRBV7-9; the match to TRBD1 covers 7 bases. CDR3 length: 15 amino acids. V gave up 5 bases and J gave up 5 bases; unmatched junction bases: 11. The germline V gene encodes CDR1 SEHNR and CDR2 FQNEAQ (reference sequence). The chain's CDR3 is CASSPSWTGGTEAFF. CDR3 DNA sequence: TGTGCCAGCAGCCCAAGTTGGACAGGCGGAACTGAAGCTTTCTTT.

The rearrangement joins TRBV6-5 to TRBJ1-1, with 7 bases lining up with TRBD1. Per the germline V gene, CDR1 is MNHEY and CDR2 is SVGAGI. Trimming removed 6 bases from V and 6 bases from J; junction bases left unmatched: 10. This CDR3 is built from 14 residues. The CDR3: CASSPGGLVPEAFF. The CDR3 DNA is TGTGCCAGCAGCCCAGGGGGGCTGGTACCTGAAGCTTTCTTT.

The rearrangement uses TRBV30 and TRBJ1-3; D may be TRBD1 (6 bases). Trimming cost V 4 bases and J 2 bases, with 6 bases left between them. The CDR3 extends over 12 amino acids. The germline gives CDR1 GTSNPN, CDR2 SVGIG (reference sequence). This chain's CDR3 is CAWTGAGNTIYF. For the CDR3, the DNA is TGTGCCTGGACAGGGGCTGGAAACACCATATATTTT.

The V and J genes are TRBV23-1 and TRBJ2-5; tentative D call: TRBD1 (5 bases). TRBV23-1 is assigned to the ORF class and has an uncertain function. Trimming left V 7 bases short and J 1 base short, with 16 bases between. The CDR3 length is 15 residues. CDR3 in amino acids: CASTSRQGLQETQYF. The CDR3 nucleotides are TGCGCCAGCACCTCCAGGCAGGGCCTCCAAGAGACCCAGTACTTC.

The rearrangement links TRBV19 to TRBJ1-5; D is ambiguous. Trimming left V 0 bases short and J 2 bases short, with 8 bases between. The CDR3 spans 15 residues. Germline V CDR1 and CDR2: LNHDA, SQIVND (reference sequence). CDR3 nucleotide sequence: TGTGCCAGTAGTATAGAGGGCTCAGGCAATCAGCCCCAGCATTTT. As protein: CASSIEGSGNQPQHF.